The present entry profiles one T cell receptor (beta chain) with its context. This specimen belongs to a study of T cell responses to AZD1222 COVID-19 vaccine. Sequenced by immunoSEQ multiplex PCR; TCRdb stores in-frame clones only, minus some. The data hold about 79,000 clones, with around 81% observed a single time. This CDR3 spans 16 amino acids. Germline V gives CDR1 LNHDA, CDR2 SQIVND (reference sequence). V was pared by 7 bases and J by 1 base, with 18 bases between. Sequenced here: peripheral blood, sampled on day 0 of AZD1222 vaccination. The V call is TRBV19, the J call TRBJ2-3; D is possibly TRBD1 (6 bases). This clonotype originated in an adult in good health. The CDR3 loop is CASKITGTSRTDTQYF. In nucleotides, the CDR3 is TGTGCCAGTAAGATAACCGGGACATCCCGCACAGATACGCAGTATTTT.